Below, 30 T cell receptor beta chains from the same sample are listed, as sequenced in a study of shared clonotypes between healthy human individuals (TCRdb year 2020). Preparation of the library involved the immunoSEQ multiplex PCR assay. Here the immuneACCESS table is served through TCRdb, limited to in-frame sequences with V and J called. Missing clones are a known gap in these copies; in checked studies unresolved V genes cover under half, and the rest lacks a known reason. The sample table holds about 2.4 million clones, of which roughly 93% were seen once. In total, the top ten clones hold about 0.38% of the sample. Sequenced: naive CD4+ T cells from PBMCs. Reading the label with the study, this specimen's cell subset or site is: CD45RA+ positively selected. These receptors all come from a man in his late teens or twenties in good health. Some clones in this sample may be carry-over from other donors' samples.

This chain uses TRBV18 with TRBJ2-7; D is perhaps TRBD1 (6 bases). The CDR3 is 12 residues long. Trimming shortened V by 3 bases and J by 5 bases, and 8 bases separated the two germline ends. Germline V lookup: CDR1 KGHSH, CDR2 LQKENI. The CDR3 region is CASSPGQNEQYF. CDR3 DNA sequence: TGTGCCAGCTCACCTGGACAGAACGAGCAGTACTTC. Together with reference TRBV18 and TRBJ2-7, the CDR3 gives the full variable domain: NAGVMQNPRHLVRRRGQEARLRCSPMKGHSHVYWYRQLPEEGLKFMVYLQKENIIDESGMPKERFSAEFPKEGPSILRIQQVVRGDSAAYFCASSPGQNEQYFGPGTRLTVT.

V gene TRBV6-5 combines with J gene TRBJ1-2, with 9 nucleotides matching TRBD1. J was trimmed by 6 bases and V by 2 bases; bases with no gene match: 10. The germline V gene encodes CDR1 MNHEY and CDR2 SVGAGI. The CDR3 is 16 residues long. DNA of the CDR3: TGTGCCAGCAGTTACGCCGGGACAGGGTACGGGAATGGCTACACCTTC. The encoded protein is CASSYAGTGYGNGYTF.

The chain links TRBV7-2 to TRBJ2-1; D gene unclear. The CDR3 spans 14 residues. CDR1 and CDR2 from the germline V gene are SGHTA and FQGNSA. Trimming shortened V by 1 base and J by 3 bases, and 7 bases separated the two germline ends. The CDR3 protein is CASSLVFFYNEQFF. The CDR3 nucleotides read TGTGCCAGCAGCTTAGTTTTCTTCTACAATGAGCAGTTCTTC.

The chain couples TRBV11-2 to TRBJ2-3, with TRBD2 as a possible D gene (5 bases). Germline assignment: CDR1 SGHAT and CDR2 FQNNGV. The CDR3 is 17 residues long. Trimming took 6 bases from V and 4 from J, leaving 23 bases between them. CDR3: CASSTPWTLYSADTQYF. Written as DNA, the CDR3 is TGTGCCAGCAGTACCCCCTGGACCCTGTATAGCGCAGATACGCAGTATTTT. Variable domain in full (rest from reference TRBV11-2 and TRBJ2-3): EAGVAQSPRYKIIEKRQSVAFWCNPISGHATLYWYQQILGQGPKLLIQFQNNGVVDDSQLPKDRFSAERLKGVDSTLKIQPAKLEDSAVYLCASSTPWTLYSADTQYFGPGTRLTVL.

In DNA, the CDR3 is TGTGCCAGCAGTCTCAGATCAGATACGCAGTATTTT. Its translation: CASSLRSDTQYF. The chain carries TRBV6-6 and TRBJ2-3; D is unclear. The germline CDR1 and CDR2 sequences are MNHNY and SVGAGI (reference sequence). The CDR3 covers 12 residues. V lost 5 bases and J 4 bases, leaving 7 bases between the germline ends.

V and J are TRBV7-7 and TRBJ2-7; TRBD2 aligns across 11 bases. Germline-derived CDR1 and CDR2 are SSHAT and FNYEAQ (reference sequence). The CDR3 totals 16 residues. The V gene end was trimmed by 6 bases and the J gene end by 4 bases; junction bases not matched to a gene: 11. The CDR3 DNA follows: TGTGCCAGCAGAGAAGATAGCGGGAGGGCCTGGTACGAGCAGTACTTC. Amino acids: CASREDSGRAWYEQYF.

V is TRBV5-5 and J is TRBJ1-1, with a possible D match to TRBD1 (6 bases). The CDR3 has 13 amino acids. V lost 0 bases and J lost 7, with 10 bases in between. From germline, CDR1 is SGHKS and CDR2 YYEKEE (reference sequence). DNA of the CDR3: TGTGCCAGCAGCTTGGGAGGGGGAGTTGAAGCTTTCTTT. Translation: CASSLGGGVEAFF.

As concerns this clone: Different DNA sequences within this sample yield the same CDR3. This chain uses TRBV5-5 with TRBJ1-2, with 10 nucleotides matching TRBD1. Germline V lookup: CDR1 SGHKS, CDR2 YYEKEE (reference sequence). Trimming removed 2 bases from V and 5 bases from J; junction bases left unmatched: 3. The CDR3 consists of 14 residues. As DNA, the CDR3 is TGTGCCAGCAGCTTAGGGACAGGGGTGTATGGCTACACCTTC. Protein product: CASSLGTGVYGYTF.

As regards this clone: The same CDR3 arises from other DNA sequences in this sample as well. CDR3 nucleotide sequence: TGCGCCAGCAGCTCTACCGGGCAGTCCTACGAGCAGTACTTC. Its translation is CASSSTGQSYEQYF. The chain links TRBV5-1 to TRBJ2-7; D is ambiguous. Deletions cut 3 bases from V and 1 base from J, with 11 bases between. The length of the CDR3 is 14 residues. Germline V CDR1 and CDR2: SGHRS, YFSETQ.

This clone appeared a single time. Additional DNA sequences in this sample encode the identical CDR3. The chain joins TRBV5-1 to TRBJ2-3; possible D gene TRBD1, 6 bases. The germline gives CDR1 SGHRS, CDR2 YFSETQ. This CDR3 is 13 amino acids long. Trimming cost V 4 bases and J 3 bases, with 9 bases left between them. CDR3 DNA: TGCGCCAGCAGCCTCGGACAGACAGATACGCAGTATTTT. This codes for CASSLGQTDTQYF. The full variable domain, in which reference TRBV5-1 and TRBJ2-3 provide the parts outside the CDR3, is KAGVTQTPRYLIKTRGQQVTLSCSPISGHRSVSWYQQTPGQGLQFLFEYFSETQRNKGNFPGRFSGRQFSNSRSEMNVSTLELGDSALYLCASSLGQTDTQYFGPGTRLTVL.

This chain connects TRBV4-2 to TRBJ2-1; 8 bases are a match to TRBD2. J lost 7 bases, V lost 0 bases, and 11 bases had no gene match. Per the germline V gene, CDR1 is LGHNA and CDR2 is YNFKEQ. The CDR3 length is 17 residues. The CDR3: CASSQDPYGRAGNEQFF. The CDR3 bases are TGTGCCAGCAGCCAAGATCCCTACGGGAGGGCCGGGAATGAGCAGTTCTTC.

CDR3 region: CASSLAGTSGGEQYF. As DNA, the CDR3 is TGTGCCAGCAGCTTGGCCGGGACTAGCGGGGGCGAGCAGTACTTC. V is TRBV5-4 and J is TRBJ2-7; 14 nucleotides agree with TRBD2. Unmatched junction bases numbered 2, after V lost 0 bases and J lost 6 bases. The CDR3 runs to 15 residues. Germline assignment: CDR1 SGHNT and CDR2 YYREEE (reference sequence). The full variable domain, rest sourced from reference TRBV5-4 and TRBJ2-7, is ETGVTQSPTHLIKTRGQQVTLRCSSQSGHNTVSWYQQALGQGPQFIFQYYREEENGRGNFPPRFSGLQFPNYSSELNVNALELDDSALYLCASSLAGTSGGEQYFGPGTRLTVT.

The chain is built from TRBV29-1 and TRBJ2-3; D is perhaps TRBD2 (7 bases). Trimming took 4 bases from V and 4 from J, leaving 18 bases between them. This CDR3 is built from 15 residues. Germline loops: CDR1 SQVTM, CDR2 ANQGSEA. The CDR3 nucleotides are TGCAGCGTTGTATCGCGGGGGCGAGGGCCAGATACGCAGTATTTT. Its protein is CSVVSRGRGPDTQYF.

Comment on this clone: Other nucleotide sequences in the sample specify the same CDR3. V usage is TRBV5-1 and J usage is TRBJ2-5, with TRBD1 matching over 8 bases. V shed 0 bases and J 1 base; nucleotides not matched to a gene: 2. The germline V gene has CDR1 SGHRS and CDR2 YFSETQ. This CDR3 has 15 amino acids. This CDR3 reads CASSLGQGIQETQYF. Here the CDR3 DNA reads TGCGCCAGCAGCTTGGGACAGGGGATCCAAGAGACCCAGTACTTC.

This chain joins TRBV9 and TRBJ2-3; D gene unclear. The CDR3 is 15 amino acids. Trimming pared 5 bases from V and 0 bases from J, leaving 13 bases between. CDR1 SGDLS and CDR2 YYNGEE come from the germline V gene. The CDR3 coding sequence is TGTGCCAGCAGGAGACTCGTCTCTAGCACAGATACGCAGTATTTT. Translated: CASRRLVSSTDTQYF.

The chain has TRBV7-3 and TRBJ1-5; D gene unclear. Trimming cost V 0 bases and J 9 bases, with 9 bases left between them. Germline V gene lookup returns CDR1 SGHTA and CDR2 FQGTGA. This CDR3 region has 13 residues. The CDR3 region is CASSLTSMTPQHF. CDR3 nucleotide sequence: TGTGCCAGCAGCTTAACATCGATGACGCCCCAGCATTTT.

The chain couples TRBV18 to TRBJ2-5; 10 bases are a match to TRBD1. The CDR3 is 16 residues long. V lost 6 bases, J lost 5 bases, and 12 bases stayed unmatched. Germline CDR1 KGHSH, CDR2 LQKENI. CDR3 DNA: TGTGCCAGCTCTCCATACCCGGGACAGGGGACGGAGACCCAGTACTTC. Translating gives CASSPYPGQGTETQYF.

This rearrangement joins TRBV28 to TRBJ2-1; the match to TRBD2 covers 7 bases. The CDR3 contains 14 residues. Trimming removed 2 bases from V and 5 bases from J; junction bases left unmatched: 3. Germline V gives CDR1 MDHEN, CDR2 SYDVKM. This CDR3 reads CASSLAGANNEQFF. For the CDR3, the DNA is TGTGCCAGCAGTTTAGCGGGAGCGAACAATGAGCAGTTCTTC. The full variable domain, in which reference TRBV28 and TRBJ2-1 provide the parts outside the CDR3, is DVKVTQSSRYLVKRTGEKVFLECVQDMDHENMFWYRQDPGLGLRLIYFSYDVKMKEKGDIPEGYSVSREKKERFSLILESASTNQTSMYLCASSLAGANNEQFFGPGTRLTVL.

V usage is TRBV1 and J usage is TRBJ2-3; TRBD1, the D gene given by the table, was not confirmed from the DNA. TRBV1 is given as a pseudogene. The CDR3 loop spans 16 amino acids. The CDR3 is CTSSLSPGQGPDTQYF. CDR3 coding DNA: TGCACCAGCAGCCTCAGCCCGGGACAGGGCCCAGATACGCAGTATTTT.

V is TRBV5-6 and J is TRBJ1-3; D possibly corresponds to TRBD1 (5 bases). CDR1 SGHDT and CDR2 YYEEEE come from the germline V gene. The CDR3 loop spans 15 amino acids. V was pared by 1 base and J by 7 bases, with 15 bases between. DNA for the CDR3: TGTGCCAGCAGCTTGACGGGGCAAGGTCTTAACACCATATATTTT. As protein: CASSLTGQGLNTIYF.

In regard to this clone: Other DNA sequences in this sample translate to the same CDR3. CDR3 bases: TGTGCCAGCAGTTTGGCGGGCACTGAAGCTTTCTTT. The encoded protein is CASSLAGTEAFF. This chain joins TRBV28 and TRBJ1-1, with unresolved D. The V and J ends lost 3 bases and 4 bases respectively, with 6 bases between them. In germline, CDR1 is MDHEN, CDR2 SYDVKM. CDR3 length: 12 amino acids.

This rearrangement joins TRBV9 to TRBJ2-7; maybe TRBD2 (5 bases). V gave up 4 bases and J gave up 2 bases, with 16 bases separating them. The CDR3 length is 15 residues. CDR1 and CDR2 (germline): SGDLS, YYNGEE. The CDR3 reads CASSQGSFSTYEQYF. In nucleotides, the CDR3 is TGTGCCAGCAGCCAAGGGAGCTTCTCAACCTACGAGCAGTACTTC.

The chain joins TRBV5-4 to TRBJ2-2; a weak D match, TRBD2 (5 bases). The germline V gene encodes CDR1 SGHNT and CDR2 YYREEE (reference sequence). The CDR3 spans 16 residues. V gave up 0 bases and J gave up 5 bases, with 14 bases separating them. The CDR3 bases are TGTGCCAGCAGCTTGGTGAGGCTAGCCGAGACCGGGGAGCTGTTTTTT. This sequence encodes CASSLVRLAETGELFF.

V and J are TRBV5-4 and TRBJ2-2; possibly TRBD2 for D (7 bases). Germline loops: CDR1 SGHNT, CDR2 YYREEE (reference sequence). The CDR3 consists of 15 residues. The V end was cut by 5 bases, the J end by 6 bases, with 17 bases between. This CDR3 reads CASSLIQGGAGELFF. In nucleotides, the CDR3 is TGTGCCAGCAGTTTGATACAGGGAGGGGCCGGGGAGCTGTTTTTT.

The chain is built from TRBV28 and TRBJ1-1; D remains ambiguous. Germline V gene data show CDR1 as MDHEN and CDR2 as SYDVKM. Trimming cost V 1 base and J 0 bases, with 21 bases left between them. CDR3 size: 19 residues. The CDR3 sequence: CASSLLSRALGWMNTEAFF. CDR3 in DNA: TGTGCCAGCAGTTTATTATCCCGGGCCCTGGGATGGATGAACACTGAAGCTTTCTTT. Complete variable domain (other parts from reference TRBV28 and TRBJ1-1): DVKVTQSSRYLVKRTGEKVFLECVQDMDHENMFWYRQDPGLGLRLIYFSYDVKMKEKGDIPEGYSVSREKKERFSLILESASTNQTSMYLCASSLLSRALGWMNTEAFFGQGTRLTVV.

The chain couples TRBV28 to TRBJ2-7; D is perhaps TRBD1 (6 bases). The CDR3 is 15 amino acids. CDR1 MDHEN and CDR2 SYDVKM come from the germline V gene. Trimming cost V 5 bases and J 6 bases, with 20 bases left between them. The CDR3 nucleotides are TGTGCCAGCAGTCCTACCGGGACAATGGTATCCGAGCAGTACTTC. Protein sequence: CASSPTGTMVSEQYF.

The table lists this clone with a count of one. The V call is TRBV30, the J call TRBJ2-3; D possibly uses TRBD1 or TRBD2 (5 bases each). CDR1 GTSNPN and CDR2 SVGIG come from the germline V gene (reference sequence). V gave up 2 bases and J gave up 4 bases, with 13 bases separating them. CDR3 length equals 14 residues. CDR3: CAWSRWQGPDTQYF. The CDR3 DNA sequence: TGTGCCTGGAGTCGGTGGCAGGGACCAGATACGCAGTATTTT.

V usage is TRBV20-1 and J usage is TRBJ2-3; possibly TRBD2 for D (5 bases). Trimming took off 6 bases at V and 4 bases at J, with 8 bases between the two ends. The germline CDR1 and CDR2 sequences are DFQATT and SNEGSKA (reference sequence). The CDR3 has 11 residues. This CDR3 is CSAGAADTQYF. CDR3 bases: TGCAGTGCAGGAGCGGCAGATACGCAGTATTTT.

This clone was detected a few times. The chain is built from TRBV28 and TRBJ2-5; the D is unclear. Germline V lookup: CDR1 MDHEN, CDR2 SYDVKM. The CDR3 totals 14 residues. V lost 1 base and J 5 bases, leaving 11 bases between the germline ends. The CDR3 region is CASSLSPFKETQYF. The CDR3 DNA reads as TGTGCCAGCAGTTTATCCCCCTTCAAGGAGACCCAGTACTTC.

The gene calls are TRBV10-3 and TRBJ1-1; D unresolved. This CDR3 is 15 amino acids long. Trimming pared 6 bases from V and 2 bases from J, leaving 16 bases between. Germline lookup yields CDR1 ENHRY and CDR2 SYGVKD. This chain's CDR3 is CAIRDTGRDNTEAFF. CDR3 in DNA: TGTGCCATCAGAGATACTGGGAGAGATAACACTGAAGCTTTCTTT.